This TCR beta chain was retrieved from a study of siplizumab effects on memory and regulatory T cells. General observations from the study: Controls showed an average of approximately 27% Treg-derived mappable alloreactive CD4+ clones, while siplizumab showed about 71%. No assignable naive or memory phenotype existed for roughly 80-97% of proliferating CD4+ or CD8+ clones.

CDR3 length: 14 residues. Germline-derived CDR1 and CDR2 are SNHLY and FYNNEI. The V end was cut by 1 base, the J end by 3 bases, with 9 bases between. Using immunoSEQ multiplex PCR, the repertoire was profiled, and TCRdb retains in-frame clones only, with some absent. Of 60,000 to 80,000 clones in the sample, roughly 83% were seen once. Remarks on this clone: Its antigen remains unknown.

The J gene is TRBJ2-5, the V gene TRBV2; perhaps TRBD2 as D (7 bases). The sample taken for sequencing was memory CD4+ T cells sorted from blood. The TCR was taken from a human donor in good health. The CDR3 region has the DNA TGTGCCAGCAGTGAAGGAGGGGGGGAAGAGACCCAGTACTTC. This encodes CASSEGGGEETQYF. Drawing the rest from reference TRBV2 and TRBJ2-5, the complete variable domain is EPEVTQTPSHQVTQMGQEVILRCVPISNHLYFYWYRQILGQKVEFLVSFYNNEISEKSEIFDDQFSVERPDGSNFTLKIRSTKLEDSAMYFCASSEGGGEETQYFGPGTRLLVL.